This T cell receptor (beta chain) was recorded in a study of blood T cell repertoires in COVID-19. The wider study: PBMCs, B-cell-depleted T cells, or T cells were the source of the cDNA or gDNA that made up the material.

Assignments of participants to cohorts depended upon their own reported clinical history. Source study methods: It was from reference gene primer amplification that nucleated cell counts were estimated. Method: immunoSEQ multiplex PCR; TCRdb's copy keeps in-frame clones and lacks some. V and J calls and clone size are copied from that table; D and trimming were computed from the DNA. The table lists roughly 260,000 clones, roughly nine tenths of them singletons. The TCR comes from a human donor in a cohort exposed to, infected with or recovered from COVID-19 (not recorded which). The donor label of this sample is uncertain. The sequenced material came from PBMCs or T cells enriched from blood (not recorded which).

CDR3 nucleotide sequence: TGTGCCAGCAGTGTTAGCGGGGCGGGGGCCCCAAGCTCCTACAATGAGCAGTTCTTC. It encodes CASSVSGAGAPSSYNEQFF. The rearrangement links TRBV7-8 to TRBJ2-1, with TRBD2 matching over 8 bases. Germline CDR1 is SGHVS and CDR2 is FQNEAQ. The CDR3 runs 19 residues. V lost 6 bases, J lost 0 bases, and 16 bases stayed unmatched. Variable domain in full (rest from reference TRBV7-8 and TRBJ2-1): GAGVSQSPRYKVAKRGQDVALRCDPISGHVSLFWYQQALGQGPEFLTYFQNEAQLDKSGLPSDRFFAERPEGSVSTLKIQRTQQEDSAVYLCASSVSGAGAPSSYNEQFFGPGTRLTVL.